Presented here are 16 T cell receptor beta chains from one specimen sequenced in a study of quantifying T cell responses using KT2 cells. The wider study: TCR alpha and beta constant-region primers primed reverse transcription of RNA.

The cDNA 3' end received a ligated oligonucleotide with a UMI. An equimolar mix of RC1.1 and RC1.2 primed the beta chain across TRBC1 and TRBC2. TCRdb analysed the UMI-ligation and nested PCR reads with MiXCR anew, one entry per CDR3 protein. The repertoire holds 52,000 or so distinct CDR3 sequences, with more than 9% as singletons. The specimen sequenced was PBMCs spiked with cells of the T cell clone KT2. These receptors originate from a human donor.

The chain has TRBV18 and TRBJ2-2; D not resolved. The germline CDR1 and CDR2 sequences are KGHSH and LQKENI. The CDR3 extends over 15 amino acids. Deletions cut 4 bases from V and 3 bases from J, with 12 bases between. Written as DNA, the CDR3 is TGTGCCAGCTCACTAAGCCAGGCAGACACCGGGGAGCTGTTTTTT. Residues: CASSLSQADTGELFF. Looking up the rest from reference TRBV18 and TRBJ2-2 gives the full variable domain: NAGVMQNPRHLVRRRGQEARLRCSPMKGHSHVYWYRQLPEEGLKFMVYLQKENIIDESGMPKERFSAEFPKEGPSILRIQQVVRGDSAAYFCASSLSQADTGELFFGEGSRLTVL.

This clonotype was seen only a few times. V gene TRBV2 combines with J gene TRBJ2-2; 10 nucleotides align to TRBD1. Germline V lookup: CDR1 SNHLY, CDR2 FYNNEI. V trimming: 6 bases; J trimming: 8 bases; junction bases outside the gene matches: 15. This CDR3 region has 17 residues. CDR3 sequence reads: CASRGQRDRGVTGELFF. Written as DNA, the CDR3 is TGTGCCAGCAGAGGCCAACGGGACAGGGGAGTTACTGGGGAGCTGTTTTTT.

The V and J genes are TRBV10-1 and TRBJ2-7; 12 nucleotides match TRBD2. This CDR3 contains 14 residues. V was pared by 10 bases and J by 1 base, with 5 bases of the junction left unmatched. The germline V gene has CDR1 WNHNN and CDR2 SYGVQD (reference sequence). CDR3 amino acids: CATSSGRESYEQYF. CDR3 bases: TGCGCCACCTCTAGCGGGAGGGAGTCCTACGAGCAGTACTTC.

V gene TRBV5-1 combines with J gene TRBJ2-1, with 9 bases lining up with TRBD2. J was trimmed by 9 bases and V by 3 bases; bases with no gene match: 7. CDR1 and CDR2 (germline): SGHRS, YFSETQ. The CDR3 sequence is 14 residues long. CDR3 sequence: CASSWSRGGLEQFF. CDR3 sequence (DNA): TGCGCCAGCAGCTGGTCGCGGGGGGGCCTTGAGCAGTTCTTC.

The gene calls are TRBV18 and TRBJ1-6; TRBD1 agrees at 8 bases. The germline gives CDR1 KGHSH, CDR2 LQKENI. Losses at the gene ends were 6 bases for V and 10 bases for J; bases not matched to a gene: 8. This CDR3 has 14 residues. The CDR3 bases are TGTGCCAGCTCCCCGTTACAGGGGGAATCACCCCTCCACTTT. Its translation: CASSPLQGESPLHF.

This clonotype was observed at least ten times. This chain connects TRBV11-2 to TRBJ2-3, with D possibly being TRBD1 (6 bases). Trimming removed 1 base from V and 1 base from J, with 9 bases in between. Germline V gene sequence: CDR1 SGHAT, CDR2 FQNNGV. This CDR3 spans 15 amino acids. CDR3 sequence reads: CASSLGQEGTDTQYF. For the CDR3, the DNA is TGTGCCAGCAGCTTAGGACAGGAGGGCACAGATACGCAGTATTTT.

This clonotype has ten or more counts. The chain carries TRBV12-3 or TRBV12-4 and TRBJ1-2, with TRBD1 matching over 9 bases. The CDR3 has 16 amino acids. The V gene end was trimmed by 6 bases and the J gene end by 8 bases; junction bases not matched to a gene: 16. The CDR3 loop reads CASSSQGQGRLGGYTF. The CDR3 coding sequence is TGTGCCAGCAGCTCCCAGGGACAGGGCCGCCTTGGAGGCTACACCTTC.

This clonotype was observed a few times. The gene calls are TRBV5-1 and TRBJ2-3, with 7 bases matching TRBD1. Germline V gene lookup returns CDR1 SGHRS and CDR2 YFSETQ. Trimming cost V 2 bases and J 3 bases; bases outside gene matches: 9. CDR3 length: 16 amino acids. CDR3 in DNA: TGCGCCAGCAGCTTCGGATCAGGGGGATGGACAGATACGCAGTATTTT. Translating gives CASSFGSGGWTDTQYF.

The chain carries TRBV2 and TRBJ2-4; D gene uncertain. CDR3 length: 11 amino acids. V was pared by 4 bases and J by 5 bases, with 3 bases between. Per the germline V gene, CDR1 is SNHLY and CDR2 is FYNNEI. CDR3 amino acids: CASSGQNIQYF. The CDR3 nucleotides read TGTGCCAGCAGTGGTCAAAACATTCAGTACTTC.

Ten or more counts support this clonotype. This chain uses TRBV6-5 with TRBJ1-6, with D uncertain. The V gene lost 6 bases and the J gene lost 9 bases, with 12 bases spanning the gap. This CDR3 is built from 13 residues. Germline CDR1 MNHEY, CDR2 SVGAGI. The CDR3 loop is CASRGRMSSPLHF. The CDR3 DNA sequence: TGTGCCAGCAGGGGCCGAATGAGTTCACCCCTCCACTTT.

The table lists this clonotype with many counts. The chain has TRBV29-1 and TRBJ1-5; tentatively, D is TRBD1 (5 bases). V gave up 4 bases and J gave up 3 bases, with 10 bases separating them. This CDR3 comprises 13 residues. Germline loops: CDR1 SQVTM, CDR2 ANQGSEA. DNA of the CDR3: TGCAGCGTTGGGGCAGGGCCCAATCAGCCCCAGCATTTT. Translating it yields CSVGAGPNQPQHF.

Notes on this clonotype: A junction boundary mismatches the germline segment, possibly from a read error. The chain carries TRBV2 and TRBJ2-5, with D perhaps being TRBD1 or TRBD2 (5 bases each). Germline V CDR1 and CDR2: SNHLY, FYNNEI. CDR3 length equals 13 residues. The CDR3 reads CVSRVGVQETQYF. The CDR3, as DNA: TGTGTCAGCAGAGTGGGGGTTCAAGAGACCCAGTACTTC.

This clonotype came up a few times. The DNA for the CDR3 is TGCGCCAGCAGCCAACTTGACAGGGAGGGCGAGCAGTACTTC. It codes for CASSQLDREGEQYF. The gene calls are TRBV4-1 and TRBJ2-7; perhaps D is TRBD1 or TRBD2 (7 bases each). The CDR3 totals 14 residues. V gave up 2 bases and J gave up 6 bases, with 14 bases separating them. Germline assignment: CDR1 MGHRA and CDR2 YSYEKL.

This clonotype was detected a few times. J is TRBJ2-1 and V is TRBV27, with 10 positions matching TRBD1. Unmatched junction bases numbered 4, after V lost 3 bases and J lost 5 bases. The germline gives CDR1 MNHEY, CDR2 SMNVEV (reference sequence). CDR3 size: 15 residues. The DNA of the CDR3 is TGTGCCAGCAGTTTTTTAGGGACAGGGGACAATGAGCAGTTCTTC. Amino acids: CASSFLGTGDNEQFF.

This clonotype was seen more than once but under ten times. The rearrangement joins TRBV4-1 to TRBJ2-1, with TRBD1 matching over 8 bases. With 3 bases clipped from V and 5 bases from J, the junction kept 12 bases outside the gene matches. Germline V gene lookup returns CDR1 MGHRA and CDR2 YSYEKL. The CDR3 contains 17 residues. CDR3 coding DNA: TGCGCCAGCAGCCACCTCGAGGCAGGGGGCGCCGACAATGAGCAGTTCTTC. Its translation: CASSHLEAGGADNEQFF.

Written as DNA, the CDR3 is TGTGCCAGTAGTCCCCCCTCCGGGAGCGGCTACACCTTC. This gives the protein CASSPPSGSGYTF. This chain uses TRBV19 with TRBJ1-2; no clear D. CDR1 is LNHDA, CDR2 SQIVND, per germline (reference sequence). V lost 5 bases, J lost 8 bases, and 15 bases lay in between. The CDR3 has 13 residues.